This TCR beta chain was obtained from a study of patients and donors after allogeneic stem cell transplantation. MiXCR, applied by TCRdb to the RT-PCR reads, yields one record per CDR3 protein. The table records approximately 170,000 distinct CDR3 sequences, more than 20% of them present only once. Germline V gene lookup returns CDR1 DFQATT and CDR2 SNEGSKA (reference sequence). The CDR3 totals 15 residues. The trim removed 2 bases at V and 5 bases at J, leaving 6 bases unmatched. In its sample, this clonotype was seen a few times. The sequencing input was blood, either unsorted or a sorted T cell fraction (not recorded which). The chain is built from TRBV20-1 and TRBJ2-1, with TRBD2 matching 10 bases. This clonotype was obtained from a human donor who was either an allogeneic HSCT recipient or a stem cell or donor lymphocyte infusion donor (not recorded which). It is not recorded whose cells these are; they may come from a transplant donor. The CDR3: CSARHASGSNNEQFF. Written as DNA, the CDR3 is TGCAGTGCTAGACATGCTAGCGGGAGTAACAATGAGCAGTTCTTC.